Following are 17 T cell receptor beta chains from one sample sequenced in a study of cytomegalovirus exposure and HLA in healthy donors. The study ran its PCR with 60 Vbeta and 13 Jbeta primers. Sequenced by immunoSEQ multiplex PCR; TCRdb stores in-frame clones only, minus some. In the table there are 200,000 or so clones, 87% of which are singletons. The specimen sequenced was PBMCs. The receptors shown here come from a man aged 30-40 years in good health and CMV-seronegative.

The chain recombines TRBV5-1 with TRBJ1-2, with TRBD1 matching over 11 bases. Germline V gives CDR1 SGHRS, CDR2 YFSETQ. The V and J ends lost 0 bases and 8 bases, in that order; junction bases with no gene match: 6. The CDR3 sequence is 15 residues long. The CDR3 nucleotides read TGCGCCAGCAGCTTGGGGGACAGGGGGACGTACGGCTACACCTTC. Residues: CASSLGDRGTYGYTF.

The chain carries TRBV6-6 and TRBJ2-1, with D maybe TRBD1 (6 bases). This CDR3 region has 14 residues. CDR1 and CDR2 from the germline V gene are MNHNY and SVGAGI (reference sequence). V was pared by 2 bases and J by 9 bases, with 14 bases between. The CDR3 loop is CASSYGGWGREQFF. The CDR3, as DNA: TGTGCCAGCAGTTACGGGGGTTGGGGGCGTGAGCAGTTCTTC.

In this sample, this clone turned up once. This chain's CDR3 is CSAGTAAGNEQFF. CDR3 bases: TGCAGCGCGGGGACGGCCGCGGGAAATGAGCAGTTCTTC. J is TRBJ2-1 and V is TRBV29-1; D is possibly TRBD2 (6 bases). Per the germline V gene, CDR1 is SQVTM and CDR2 is ANQGSEA. Trimming stripped 7 bases from V and 7 bases from J, with 17 bases between. CDR3 length equals 13 residues.

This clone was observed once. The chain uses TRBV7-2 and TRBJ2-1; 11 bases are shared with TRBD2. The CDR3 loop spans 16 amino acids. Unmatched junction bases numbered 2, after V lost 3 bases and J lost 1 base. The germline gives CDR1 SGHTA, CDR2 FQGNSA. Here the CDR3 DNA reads TGTGCCAGCAGCTTGGGACTAGCGGAATCCTACAATGAGCAGTTCTTC. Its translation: CASSLGLAESYNEQFF.

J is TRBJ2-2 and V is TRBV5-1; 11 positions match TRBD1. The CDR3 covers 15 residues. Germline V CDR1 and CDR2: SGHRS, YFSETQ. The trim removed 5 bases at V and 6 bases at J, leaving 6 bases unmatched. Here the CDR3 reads CASSSGQGASGELFF. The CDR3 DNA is TGCGCCAGCAGTTCCGGACAGGGGGCATCCGGGGAGCTGTTTTTT.

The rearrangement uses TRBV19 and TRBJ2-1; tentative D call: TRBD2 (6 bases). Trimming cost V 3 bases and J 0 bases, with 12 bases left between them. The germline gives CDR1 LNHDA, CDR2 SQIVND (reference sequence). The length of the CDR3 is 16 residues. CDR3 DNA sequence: TGTGCCAGTAGTATGTCTAGCGACCCCTCCTACAATGAGCAGTTCTTC. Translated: CASSMSSDPSYNEQFF.

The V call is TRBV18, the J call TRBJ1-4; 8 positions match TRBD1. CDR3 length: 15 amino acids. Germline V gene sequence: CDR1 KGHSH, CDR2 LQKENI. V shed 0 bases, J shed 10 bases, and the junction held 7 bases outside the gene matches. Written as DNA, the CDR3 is TGTGCCAGCTCACCACCCGGGACAGGCGGGGGAAAACTGTTTTTT. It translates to CASSPPGTGGGKLFF.

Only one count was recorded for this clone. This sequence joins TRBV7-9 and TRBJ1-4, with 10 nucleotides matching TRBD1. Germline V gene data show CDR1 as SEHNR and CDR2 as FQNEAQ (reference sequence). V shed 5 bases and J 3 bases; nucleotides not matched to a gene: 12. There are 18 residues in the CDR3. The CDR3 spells CASSRGMGQGMANEKLFF. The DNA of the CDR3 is TGTGCCAGCAGCCGGGGGATGGGACAGGGGATGGCTAATGAAAAACTGTTTTTT. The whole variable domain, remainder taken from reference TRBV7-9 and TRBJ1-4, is DTGVSQNPRHKITKRGQNVTFRCDPISEHNRLYWYRQTLGQGPEFLTYFQNEAQLEKSRLLSDRFSAERPKGSFSTLEIQRTEQGDSAMYLCASSRGMGQGMANEKLFFGSGTQLSVL.

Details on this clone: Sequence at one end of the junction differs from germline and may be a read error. The CDR3: CSSSLEEDLLDYGYTF. Here the CDR3 DNA reads TGTTCCAGCAGCTTAGAGGAGGACCTCCTGGACTATGGCTACACCTTC. The chain joins TRBV7-9 to TRBJ1-2; D remains unclear. CDR1 SEHNR and CDR2 FQNEAQ come from the germline V gene (reference sequence). The CDR3 contains 16 residues.

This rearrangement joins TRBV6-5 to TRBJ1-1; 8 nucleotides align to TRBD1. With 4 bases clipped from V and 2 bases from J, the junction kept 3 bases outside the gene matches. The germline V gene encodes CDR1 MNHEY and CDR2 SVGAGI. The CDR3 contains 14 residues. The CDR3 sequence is CASSSGQVNTEAFF. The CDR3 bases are TGTGCCAGCAGTTCGGGACAGGTAAACACTGAAGCTTTCTTT.

CDR3 residues: CASSVSGGINTGELFF. The DNA of the CDR3 is TGTGCCAGCAGCGTATCGGGAGGGATCAACACCGGGGAGCTGTTTTTT. The chain combines TRBV9 with TRBJ2-2, with 8 nucleotides matching TRBD2. The length of the CDR3 is 16 residues. CDR1 SGDLS and CDR2 YYNGEE come from the germline V gene. Losses at the gene ends were 1 base for V and 2 bases for J; bases not matched to a gene: 4. Using reference TRBV9 and TRBJ2-2 for the parts outside the CDR3, the full variable domain is DSGVTQTPKHLITATGQRVTLRCSPRSGDLSVYWYQQSLDQGLQFLIQYYNGEERAKGNILERFSAQQFPDLHSELNLSSLELGDSALYFCASSVSGGINTGELFFGEGSRLTVL.

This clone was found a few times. The CDR3: CASSQEGRGGPRDTQYF. CDR3 coding DNA: TGTGCCAGCAGCCAAGAAGGGCGGGGGGGCCCTAGAGATACGCAGTATTTT. The chain combines TRBV4-2 with TRBJ2-3, with 9 bases fitting TRBD2. The CDR3 loop spans 17 amino acids. Germline values: CDR1 LGHNA, CDR2 YNFKEQ. After removal of 0 bases from V and 5 bases from J, the junction contained 9 bases not matched to a gene.

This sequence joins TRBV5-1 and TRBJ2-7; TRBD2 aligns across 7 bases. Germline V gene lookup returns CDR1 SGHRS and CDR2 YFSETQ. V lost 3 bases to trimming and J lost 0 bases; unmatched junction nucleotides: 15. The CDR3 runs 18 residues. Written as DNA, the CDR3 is TGCGCCAGCAGCTATCGCCCGGCGTTAAGCGGGACCTCCTACGAGCAGTACTTC. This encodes CASSYRPALSGTSYEQYF.

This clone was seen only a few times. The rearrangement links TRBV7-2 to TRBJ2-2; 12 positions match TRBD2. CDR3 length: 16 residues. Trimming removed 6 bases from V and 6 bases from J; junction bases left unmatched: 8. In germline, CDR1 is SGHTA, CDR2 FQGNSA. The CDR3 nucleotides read TGTGCCAGCAGGCCCTGGGCTAGCGGGGGGGCCGGGGAGCTGTTTTTT. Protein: CASRPWASGGAGELFF.

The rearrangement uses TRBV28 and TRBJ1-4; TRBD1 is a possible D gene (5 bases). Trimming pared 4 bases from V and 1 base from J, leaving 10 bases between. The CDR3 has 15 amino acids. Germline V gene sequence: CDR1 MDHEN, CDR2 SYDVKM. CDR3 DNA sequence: TGTGCCAGCAGTTCGCCAGGACAAACTAATGAAAAACTGTTTTTT. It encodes CASSSPGQTNEKLFF.

This chain's CDR3 is CASSLEGSTAYEQYF. The CDR3, as DNA: TGTGCCAGCAGCTTAGAGGGGAGTACGGCCTACGAGCAGTACTTC. This chain connects TRBV11-2 to TRBJ2-7; TRBD2 is a possible D gene (5 bases). Germline lookup yields CDR1 SGHAT and CDR2 FQNNGV. Trimming left V 0 bases short and J 2 bases short, with 11 bases between. The CDR3 sequence is 15 residues long.

The CDR3 coding sequence is TGTGCCAGCAGCACCCGGTTAGGGACACTTTCTTCCTACGAGCAGTACTTC. Translated, it gives CASSTRLGTLSSYEQYF. This chain joins TRBV28 and TRBJ2-7; D perhaps matches TRBD1 (6 bases). CDR1 and CDR2 from the germline V gene are MDHEN and SYDVKM. CDR3 length equals 17 residues. The V and J ends lost 6 bases and 1 base respectively, with 22 bases between them.